This T cell receptor beta chain came from a study of CD8 T cells in ankylosing spondylitis. Study conclusions and caveats: Before this, some motif variants had been reported in reactive arthritis synovial fluid and blood. Apparently characteristic of ankylosing spondylitis blood was a TCR beta motif (eight highly homologous variants).

A note on this clonotype: Its matching antigen is unknown.

Generation of TCR beta libraries employed quantitative 5'-RACE incorporating molecular barcodes. TCRdb redid the calling of the 5' RACE reads with MiXCR, one entry per CDR3 protein. The data contain around 180,000 distinct CDR3 sequences, 15% to 20% of them seen just once; the ten biggest clones take up roughly 4.5%. From germline, CDR1 is MNHEY and CDR2 SVGAGI. This CDR3 is 14 amino acids long. The J segment lost 6 bases and the V segment lost 5 bases, leaving 7 bases of the junction unmatched. The chain recombines TRBV6-5 with TRBJ2-1, with 7 bases lining up with TRBD1. Source material: blood, either unsorted or a sorted T cell fraction (not recorded which). The TCR was taken from a male donor aged 10-30 years with ankylosing spondylitis or in good health (not recorded which). CDR3 in DNA: TGTGCCAGCAGTAGACAGGGTAGGGGCAATGAGCAGTTCTTC. Residues: CASSRQGRGNEQFF.